Following are 15 T cell receptor beta chains from one sample sequenced in a study of T cells in Graves' hyperthyroidism and ophthalmopathy. The investigators amplified TCR beta CDR3 regions from RNA transcripts. HTBI primers were employed in a first-round RT-PCR of the TCR CDR3. TCRdb redid the calling of the multiplex PCR reads with MiXCR, one entry per CDR3 protein. This table holds hundreds of thousands of distinct CDR3 sequences, over 12% found once. The sample taken for sequencing was blood. The receptors come from a woman aged 40 to 49 with Graves' ophthalmopathy.

This clonotype occurred many times. Just one base apart from a much larger clone, this may be a read error. The rearrangement uses TRBV12-3 or TRBV12-4 and TRBJ1-1; D unclear. The CDR3 is 11 residues long. V was cut by 11 bases and J by 8 bases, with 15 bases left in between. The CDR3: CAGNEGGEAFF. In DNA, the CDR3 is TGTGCCGGCAATGAAGGTGGGGAAGCTTTCTTT.

The chain combines TRBV7-2 with TRBJ2-7; 8 nucleotides agree with TRBD1. The CDR3 spans 14 residues. Trimming removed 7 bases from V and 2 bases from J; junction bases left unmatched: 7. CDR1 SGHTA and CDR2 FQGNSA come from the germline V gene. The CDR3 DNA reads as TGTGCCAGCACCAGACGGGACAGGACCTACGAGCAGTACTTC. Residues: CASTRRDRTYEQYF.

This clonotype came up a few times. The rearrangement links TRBV20-1 to TRBJ2-7; D gene unclear. V lost 3 bases, J lost 1 base, and 7 bases lay in between. CDR3 length: 12 residues. CDR1 and CDR2 (germline): DFQATT, SNEGSKA (reference sequence). The CDR3 DNA reads TGCAGTGCTAGCATGGAGTCCTACGAGCAGTACTTC. Residues: CSASMESYEQYF.

This clonotype has at least ten counts. V and J are TRBV6-1 and TRBJ1-1; D not resolved. The CDR3 sequence is 14 residues long. Germline V gene lookup returns CDR1 MNHNS and CDR2 SASEGT. Trimming stripped 7 bases from V and 7 bases from J, with 19 bases between. CDR3 residues: CASNESPGAIEAFF. CDR3 in DNA: TGTGCCAGCAACGAATCCCCGGGTGCGATTGAAGCTTTCTTT.

The chain links TRBV10-3 to TRBJ2-7; TRBD1 matches 7 bases. With 10 bases clipped from V and 3 bases from J, the junction kept 6 bases outside the gene matches. Germline lookup yields CDR1 ENHRY and CDR2 SYGVKD. The CDR3 totals 12 residues. The CDR3 here is CATRTGYYEQYF. The CDR3 nucleotides are TGTGCCACCAGGACAGGATACTACGAGCAGTACTTC.

This clonotype was observed many times. The rearrangement joins TRBV6-1 to TRBJ2-5; D gene unclear. The germline CDR1 and CDR2 sequences are MNHNS and SASEGT. Trimming removed 4 bases at V and 1 base at J, with 10 bases between. This CDR3 is 14 amino acids long. The CDR3 reads CASSAARFQETQYF. The CDR3 coding sequence is TGTGCCAGCAGTGCTGCCAGGTTCCAAGAGACCCAGTACTTC.

This clonotype showed up many times. The chain couples TRBV12-3 or TRBV12-4 to TRBJ2-2, with 8 bases aligning to TRBD1. CDR3 length equals 14 residues. V lost 1 base, J lost 7 bases, and 2 bases stayed unmatched. CDR3 loop: CASSLGQGNGELFF. Written as DNA, the CDR3 is TGTGCCAGCAGTTTAGGACAGGGGAACGGGGAGCTGTTTTTT.

J is TRBJ1-2 and V is TRBV6-1, with TRBD1 matching 9 bases. Germline CDR1 MNHNS, CDR2 SASEGT. CDR3 length: 13 residues. J lost 8 bases, V lost 6 bases, and 7 bases had no gene match. The CDR3: CASREGTGGGYTF. The CDR3 DNA reads TGTGCCAGCAGGGAGGGTACAGGGGGCGGCTACACCTTC.

This clonotype appeared many times. The chain has TRBV30 and TRBJ2-7; TRBD2 agrees at 9 bases. This CDR3 contains 13 residues. J was trimmed by 4 bases and V by 5 bases; bases with no gene match: 6. CDR1 is GTSNPN, CDR2 SVGIG, per germline (reference sequence). CDR3 DNA: TGTGCCTGGTCTAGCGGGATTAGGTACGAGCAGTACTTC. Residues: CAWSSGIRYEQYF.

The chain couples TRBV28 to TRBJ1-3; 7 nucleotides line up with TRBD1. V was clipped by 5 bases and J by 8 bases; unmatched bases: 12. The CDR3 sequence is 15 residues long. The germline V gene encodes CDR1 MDHEN and CDR2 SYDVKM. CDR3 in amino acids: CASSPGTALWDTIYF. The CDR3 DNA is TGTGCCAGCAGTCCCGGGACAGCTCTTTGGGACACCATATATTTT.

This clonotype was recorded at least ten times. This chain joins TRBV6-2 or TRBV6-3 and TRBJ2-2; tentative D call: TRBD1 (6 bases). Germline CDR1 is MNHEY and CDR2 is SVGEGT. The CDR3 contains 13 residues. The V and J ends lost 7 bases and 7 bases respectively, with 13 bases between them. CDR3 protein: CASTLTGSGELFF. DNA of the CDR3: TGTGCCAGCACACTAACAGGGAGCGGGGAGCTGTTTTTT.

This clonotype was seen ten or more times. The rearrangement joins TRBV24-1 to TRBJ2-2, with D uncertain. Per germline, CDR1 KGHDR and CDR2 SFDVKD. V was pared by 3 bases and J by 6 bases, with 7 bases between. CDR3 length: 13 amino acids. CDR3 in DNA: TGTGCCACCAGTGATAGCACGGCCGGGGAGCTGTTTTTT. Residues: CATSDSTAGELFF.

This clonotype was picked up many times. V gene TRBV28 combines with J gene TRBJ2-5; TRBD2 matches at 7 bases. With V trimmed by 4 bases and J by 2 bases, 13 bases remained unmatched. Germline V gene sequence: CDR1 MDHEN, CDR2 SYDVKM. CDR3 length equals 17 residues. CDR3 nucleotide sequence: TGTGCCAGCAGTTCTAAAGTACCGGGACTACCACAAGAGACCCAGTACTTC. Its protein product is CASSSKVPGLPQETQYF.

In this sample, this clonotype turned up many times. The gene calls are TRBV6-5 and TRBJ1-2; no clear D. Germline CDR1 MNHEY, CDR2 SVGAGI. V was trimmed by 0 bases and J by 4 bases, leaving 12 bases between them. This CDR3 is built from 15 residues. DNA of the CDR3: TGTGCCAGCAGTTACTCGGGATCCTTAGGCTATGGCTACACCTTC. It specifies CASSYSGSLGYGYTF.

This clonotype was picked up many times. V usage is TRBV12-3 or TRBV12-4 and J usage is TRBJ2-7; TRBD1 is a possible D gene (5 bases). Trimming took 6 bases from V and 9 from J, leaving 12 bases between them. The CDR3 extends over 11 amino acids. The CDR3 DNA sequence: TGTGCCAGCAGCAAATCTAGGGGGCAGTACTTC. Its translation is CASSKSRGQYF.